This T cell receptor beta chain was documented in a study of cytomegalovirus exposure and HLA in healthy donors. At the level of the study: Early released data comprised tens of millions of unique TCRs from HLA-typed donors.

CDR3 size: 15 residues. Trimming took 2 bases from V and 4 from J; bases not matched to a gene: 5. Looked up from germline, CDR1 is SGHDT and CDR2 is YYEEEE. Primers for the PCR totalled 60 Vbeta and 13 Jbeta. The repertoire was sequenced with immunoSEQ multiplex PCR; TCRdb's copy has only in-frame clones and lacks some. The sample has tens of thousands of clones; 60% to 70% are singletons. The chain has TRBV5-6 and TRBJ1-2; 10 bases map to TRBD1. Sequencing was done on a sample of PBMCs. The clonotype originates from a woman in her 30s in good health and CMV-seronegative. CDR3 residues: CASSFGTGVAYGYTF. CDR3 nucleotides: TGTGCCAGCAGCTTCGGGACAGGGGTAGCCTATGGCTACACCTTC.